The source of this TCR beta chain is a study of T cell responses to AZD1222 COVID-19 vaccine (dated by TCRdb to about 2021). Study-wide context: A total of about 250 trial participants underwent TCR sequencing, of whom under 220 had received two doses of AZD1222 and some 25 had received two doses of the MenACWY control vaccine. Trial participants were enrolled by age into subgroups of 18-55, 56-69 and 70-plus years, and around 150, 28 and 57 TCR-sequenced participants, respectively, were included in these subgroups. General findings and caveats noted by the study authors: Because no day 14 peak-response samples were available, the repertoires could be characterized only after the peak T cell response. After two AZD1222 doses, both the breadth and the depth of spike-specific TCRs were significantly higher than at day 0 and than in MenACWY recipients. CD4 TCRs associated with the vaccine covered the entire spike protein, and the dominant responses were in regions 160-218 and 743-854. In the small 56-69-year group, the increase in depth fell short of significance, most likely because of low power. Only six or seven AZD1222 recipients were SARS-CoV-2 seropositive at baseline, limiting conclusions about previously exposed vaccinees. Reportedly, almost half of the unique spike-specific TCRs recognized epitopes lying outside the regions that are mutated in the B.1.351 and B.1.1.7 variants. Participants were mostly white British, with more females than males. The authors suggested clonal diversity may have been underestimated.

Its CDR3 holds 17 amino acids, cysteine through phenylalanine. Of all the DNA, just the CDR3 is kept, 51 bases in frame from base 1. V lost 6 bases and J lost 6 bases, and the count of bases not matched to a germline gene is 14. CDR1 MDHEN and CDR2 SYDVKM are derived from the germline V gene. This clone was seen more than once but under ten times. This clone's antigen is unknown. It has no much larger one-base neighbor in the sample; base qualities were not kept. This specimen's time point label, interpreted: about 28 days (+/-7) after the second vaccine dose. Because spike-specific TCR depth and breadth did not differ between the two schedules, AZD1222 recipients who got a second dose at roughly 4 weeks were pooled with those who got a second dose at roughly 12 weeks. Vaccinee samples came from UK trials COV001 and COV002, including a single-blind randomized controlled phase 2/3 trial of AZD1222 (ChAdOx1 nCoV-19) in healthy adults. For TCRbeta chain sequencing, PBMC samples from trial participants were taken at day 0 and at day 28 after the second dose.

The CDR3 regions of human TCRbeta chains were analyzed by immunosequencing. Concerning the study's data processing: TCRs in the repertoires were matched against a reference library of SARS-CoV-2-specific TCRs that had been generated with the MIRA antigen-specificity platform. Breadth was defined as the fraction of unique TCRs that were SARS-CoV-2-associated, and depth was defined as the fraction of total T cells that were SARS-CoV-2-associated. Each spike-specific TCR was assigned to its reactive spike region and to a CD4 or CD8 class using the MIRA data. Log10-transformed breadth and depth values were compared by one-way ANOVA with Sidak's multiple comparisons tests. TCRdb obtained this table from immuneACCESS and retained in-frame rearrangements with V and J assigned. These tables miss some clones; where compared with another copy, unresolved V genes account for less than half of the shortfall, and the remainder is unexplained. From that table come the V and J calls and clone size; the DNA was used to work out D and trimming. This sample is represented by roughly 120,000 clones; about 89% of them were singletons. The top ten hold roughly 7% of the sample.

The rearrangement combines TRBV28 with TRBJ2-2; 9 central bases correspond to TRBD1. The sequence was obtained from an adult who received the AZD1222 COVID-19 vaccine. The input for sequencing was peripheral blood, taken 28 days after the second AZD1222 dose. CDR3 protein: CASRLLAYRGRSGELFF. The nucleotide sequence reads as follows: TGTGCCAGCAGGTTACTCGCCTACAGGGGGCGCTCCGGGGAGCTGTTTTTT.